This T cell receptor (beta chain) was captured in a study of cytotoxic CD8 clonotypes in ibrutinib-treated CLL. Findings and caveats of the study: At baseline, clonality was higher than in age-matched healthy donors and correlated with CD8+ counts. Clonality climbed at ibrutinib response, then dropped toward baseline at progression.

Cryopreserved PBMCs yielded approximately 2 micrograms of genomic DNA for TCR beta libraries. Assay used: immunoSEQ multiplex PCR; TCRdb lists only in-frame clones, some missing. The table has roughly 250,000 clones, 70% seen once. Trimming removed 5 bases from V and 5 bases from J, with 13 bases in between. Germline V gives CDR1 MNHEY, CDR2 SVGAGI. The CDR3 is 13 amino acids. In its sample, this clone was seen once. As yet, its antigen is unknown. This sequence originates from a human donor with chronic lymphocytic leukemia. The sample was PBMCs, taken after 24 months of ibrutinib treatment. V gene TRBV6-5 combines with J gene TRBJ2-7, with D perhaps being TRBD1 or TRBD2 (6 bases each). The CDR3 region is CASSPDRGHEQYF. DNA for the CDR3: TGTGCCAGCAGTCCCGACCGGGGGCACGAGCAGTACTTC.